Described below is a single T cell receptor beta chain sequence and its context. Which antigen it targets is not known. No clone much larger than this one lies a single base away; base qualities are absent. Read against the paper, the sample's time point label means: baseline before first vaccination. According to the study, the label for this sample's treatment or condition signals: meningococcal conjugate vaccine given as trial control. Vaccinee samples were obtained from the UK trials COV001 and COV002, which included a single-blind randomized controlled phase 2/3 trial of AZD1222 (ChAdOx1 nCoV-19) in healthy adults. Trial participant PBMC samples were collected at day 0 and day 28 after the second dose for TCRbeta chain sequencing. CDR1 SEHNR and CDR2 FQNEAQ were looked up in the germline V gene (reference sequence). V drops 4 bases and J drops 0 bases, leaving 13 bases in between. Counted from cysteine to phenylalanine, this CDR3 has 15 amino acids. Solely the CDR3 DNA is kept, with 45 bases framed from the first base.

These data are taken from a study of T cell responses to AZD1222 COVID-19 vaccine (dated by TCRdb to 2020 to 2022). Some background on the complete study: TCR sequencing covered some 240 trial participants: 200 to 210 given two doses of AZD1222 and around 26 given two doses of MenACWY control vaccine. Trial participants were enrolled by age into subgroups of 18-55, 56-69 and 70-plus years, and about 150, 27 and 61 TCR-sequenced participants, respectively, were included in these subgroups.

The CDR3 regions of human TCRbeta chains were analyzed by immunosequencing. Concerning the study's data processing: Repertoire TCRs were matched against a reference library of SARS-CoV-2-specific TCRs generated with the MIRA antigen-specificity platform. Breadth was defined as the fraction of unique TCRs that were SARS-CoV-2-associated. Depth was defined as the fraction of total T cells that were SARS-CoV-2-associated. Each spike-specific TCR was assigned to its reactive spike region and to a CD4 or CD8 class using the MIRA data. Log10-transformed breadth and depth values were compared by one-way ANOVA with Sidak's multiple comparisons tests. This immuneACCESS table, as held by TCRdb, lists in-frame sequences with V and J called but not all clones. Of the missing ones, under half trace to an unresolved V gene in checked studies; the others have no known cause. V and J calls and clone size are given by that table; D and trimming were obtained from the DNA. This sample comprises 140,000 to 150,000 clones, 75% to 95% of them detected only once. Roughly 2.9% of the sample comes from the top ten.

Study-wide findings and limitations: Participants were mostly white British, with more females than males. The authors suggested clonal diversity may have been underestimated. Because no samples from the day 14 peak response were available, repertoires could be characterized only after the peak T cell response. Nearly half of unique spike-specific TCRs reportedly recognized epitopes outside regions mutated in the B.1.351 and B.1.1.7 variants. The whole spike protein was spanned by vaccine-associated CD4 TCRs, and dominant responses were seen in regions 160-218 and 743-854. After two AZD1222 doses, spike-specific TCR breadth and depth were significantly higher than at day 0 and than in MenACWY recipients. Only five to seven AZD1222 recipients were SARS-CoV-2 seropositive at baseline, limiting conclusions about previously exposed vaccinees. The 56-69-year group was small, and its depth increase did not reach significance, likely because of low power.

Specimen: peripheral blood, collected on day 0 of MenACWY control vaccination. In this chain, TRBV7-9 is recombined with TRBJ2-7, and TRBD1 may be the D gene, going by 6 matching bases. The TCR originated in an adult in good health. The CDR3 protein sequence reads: CASSSMTGTSYEQYF. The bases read TGTGCCAGCAGCTCAATGACAGGTACCTCCTACGAGCAGTACTTC.